The 6 T cell receptor beta chains given below trace back to one sample, sequenced in a study of T-cell memory formation after mild COVID-19. TCRdb reprocessed the 5' RACE reads via MiXCR and lists one record per CDR3 protein. This repertoire shows 550,000 to 600,000 distinct CDR3 sequences, about 18% found once; its top ten account for roughly 7.8%. Input material: PBMCs or a T cell subset sorted from them (not recorded which). The receptor source for this set is an adult woman who had mild COVID-19 (a few samples of this study predate the infection). Cell type and time point are not known.

V gene TRBV6-2 or TRBV6-3 combines with J gene TRBJ2-3; unclear D gene. Trimming pared 7 bases from V and 4 bases from J, leaving 9 bases between. This CDR3 is 12 amino acids long. CDR1 MNHEY and CDR2 SVGEGT come from the germline V gene. CDR3 sequence (DNA): TGTGCCAGCACCTCGATGCCAGATACGCAGTATTTT. It translates to CASTSMPDTQYF.

This clonotype was recorded a few times. The V gene is TRBV12-3 or TRBV12-4, the J gene TRBJ2-7, with 7 bases aligning to TRBD2. V trimming: 6 bases; J trimming: 6 bases; junction bases outside the gene matches: 14. The CDR3 is 15 residues long. CDR3: CASSLYGGTGGEQYF. CDR3 nucleotide sequence: TGTGCCAGCAGCTTATACGGGGGGACGGGAGGCGAGCAGTACTTC.

In its sample, this clonotype was seen a few times. In DNA, the CDR3 is TGTGCCAGCAGCTCCAGGAGCTCTGGAAACACCATATATTTT. Its protein is CASSSRSSGNTIYF. This chain connects TRBV9 to TRBJ1-3; D unclear. This CDR3 has 14 residues. Germline V gene data show CDR1 as SGDLS and CDR2 as YYNGEE. V shed 4 bases and J shed 0 bases, with 8 bases lying between them. Full variable domain (remainder filled in from reference TRBV9 and TRBJ1-3): DSGVTQTPKHLITATGQRVTLRCSPRSGDLSVYWYQQSLDQGLQFLIQYYNGEERAKGNILERFSAQQFPDLHSELNLSSLELGDSALYFCASSSRSSGNTIYFGEGSWLTVV.

This clonotype was seen more than once but under ten times. The chain is built from TRBV6-1 and TRBJ2-3; 8 bases agree with TRBD2. The CDR3 extends over 16 amino acids. The germline gives CDR1 MNHNS, CDR2 SASEGT. V trimming: 6 bases; J trimming: 4 bases; junction bases outside the gene matches: 12. The CDR3, as DNA: TGTGCCAGCAGGGCTCTAGCGGGCCCTCCCCCAGATACGCAGTATTTT. It translates to CASRALAGPPPDTQYF.

The chain employs TRBV6-6 and TRBJ1-2, with a possible D match to TRBD1 (5 bases). Germline V gene sequence: CDR1 MNHNY, CDR2 SVGAGI (reference sequence). The CDR3 has 17 amino acids. Between the trimmed V and J ends, which lost 10 bases and 0 bases, there was a span of 24 bases. CDR3 residues: CATVPGRTNNPNYGYTF. As DNA, the CDR3 is TGTGCCACTGTACCGGGGCGGACAAACAACCCTAACTATGGCTACACCTTC.

This clonotype was counted ten times or more. The chain carries TRBV7-2 and TRBJ2-3; D gene unclear. The CDR3 loop spans 13 amino acids. Germline CDR1 is SGHTA and CDR2 is FQGNSA. The ends were cut back, 3 bases at V and 7 bases at J, with 11 bases in the middle. CDR3 residues: CASSFGRGNTQYF. The DNA of the CDR3 is TGTGCCAGCAGCTTCGGTAGAGGAAATACGCAGTATTTT.